This T cell receptor (beta chain) was documented in a study of blood T cells in healthy people across ages. On the study more broadly: Capture via template switching afforded approximately one barcoded beta molecule per two T cells.

Donor samples were obtained from healthy Caucasian individuals from Russia, aged about 6 to 100. CDR1 and CDR2 from the germline V gene are MGHRA and YSYEKL. Losses at the gene ends were 1 base for V and 7 bases for J; bases not matched to a gene: 20. This CDR3 comprises 20 residues. Together with a sample-barcoded 5' primer, a J-beta primer mix was included in a second PCR lasting about 7 to 12 cycles. TCRdb processed the 5' RACE reads anew with MiXCR; each CDR3 protein has one entry. The sample shows about 830,000 distinct CDR3 sequences, around 62% of them seen only once. V and J are TRBV4-1 and TRBJ2-7, with 12 positions matching TRBD2. The sequenced sample consisted of blood. This TCR derives from a young man in good health. For the CDR3, the DNA is TGCGCCAGCAGCCAAGGAATCGGGCGGGCTAGCGGGGGGGCGATGGATGAGCAGTACTTC. As protein: CASSQGIGRASGGAMDEQYF.